The T cell receptor (beta chain) under discussion was sequenced for a study of blood T cells in healthy people across ages. The study's findings and limits: Samples with more naive T cells showed higher observed beta diversity.

With regard to this clonotype: No antigen is known for it.

For the second PCR, which ran for about 7 to 12 cycles, a sample-barcoded 5' primer and a J-beta primer mix were used. TCRdb reprocessed the 5' RACE reads via MiXCR and lists one record per CDR3 protein. The table has roughly 1,300,000 distinct CDR3 sequences, approximately 59% seen once. From germline, CDR1 is MNHEY and CDR2 SVGEGT. The CDR3 is 14 residues long. Between the trimmed V and J ends, which lost 3 bases and 8 bases, there was a span of 13 bases. The TCR comes from a man aged 18 to 30 in good health. The chain joins TRBV6-2 or TRBV6-3 to TRBJ1-4; a possible D gene is TRBD1 (5 bases). Sequences were obtained from blood. CDR3 DNA sequence: TGTGCCAGCAGTTATCAGAGGGGAAGGGAAAAACTGTTTTTT. Amino acids: CASSYQRGREKLFF.